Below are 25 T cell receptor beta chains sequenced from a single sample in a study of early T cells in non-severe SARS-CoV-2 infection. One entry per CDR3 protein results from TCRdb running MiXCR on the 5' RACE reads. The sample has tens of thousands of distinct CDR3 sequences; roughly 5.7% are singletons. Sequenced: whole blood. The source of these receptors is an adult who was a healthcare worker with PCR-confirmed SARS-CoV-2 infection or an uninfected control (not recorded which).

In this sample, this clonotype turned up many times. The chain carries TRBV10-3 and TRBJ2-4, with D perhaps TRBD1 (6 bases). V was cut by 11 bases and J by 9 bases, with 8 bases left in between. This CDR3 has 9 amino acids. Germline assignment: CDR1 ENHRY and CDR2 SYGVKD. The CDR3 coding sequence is TGTGCCCCCAGGGGCATTCAGTACTTC. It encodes CAPRGIQYF.

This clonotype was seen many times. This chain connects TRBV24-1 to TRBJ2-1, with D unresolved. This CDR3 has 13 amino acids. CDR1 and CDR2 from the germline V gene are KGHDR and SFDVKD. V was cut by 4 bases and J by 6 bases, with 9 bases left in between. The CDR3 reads CATSDASGNEQFF. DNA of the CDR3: TGTGCCACCAGTGACGCGTCAGGCAATGAGCAGTTCTTC.

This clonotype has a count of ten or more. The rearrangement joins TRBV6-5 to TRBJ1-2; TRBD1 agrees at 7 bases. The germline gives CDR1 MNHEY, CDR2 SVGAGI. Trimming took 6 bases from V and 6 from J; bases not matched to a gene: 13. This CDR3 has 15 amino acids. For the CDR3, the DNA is TGTGCCAGCAGAAAGGACAACAGGGGTAGGGATGGCTACACCTTC. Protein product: CASRKDNRGRDGYTF.

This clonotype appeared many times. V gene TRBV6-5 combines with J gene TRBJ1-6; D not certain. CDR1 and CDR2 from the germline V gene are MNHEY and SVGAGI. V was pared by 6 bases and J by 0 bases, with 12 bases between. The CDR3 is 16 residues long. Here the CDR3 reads CASRTRESSYNSPLHF. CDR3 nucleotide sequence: TGTGCCAGCAGAACCCGAGAGAGCTCCTATAATTCACCCCTCCACTTT.

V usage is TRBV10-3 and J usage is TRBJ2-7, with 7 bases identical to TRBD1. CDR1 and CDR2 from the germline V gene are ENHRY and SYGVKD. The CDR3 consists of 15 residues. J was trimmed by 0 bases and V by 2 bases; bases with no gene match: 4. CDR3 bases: TGTGCCATCAGTGAGCCAGGGACAGCCTCCTACGAGCAGTACTTC. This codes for CAISEPGTASYEQYF.

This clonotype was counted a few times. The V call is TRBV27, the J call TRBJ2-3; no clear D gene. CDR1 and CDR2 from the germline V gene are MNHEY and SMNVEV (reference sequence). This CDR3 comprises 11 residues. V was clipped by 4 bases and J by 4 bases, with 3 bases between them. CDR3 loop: CASSYPDTQYF. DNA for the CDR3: TGTGCCAGCAGTTACCCAGATACGCAGTATTTT.

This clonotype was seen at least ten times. The CDR3 here is CASSEGDSNYNEQFF. The CDR3 DNA is TGTGCCAGCAGCGAAGGGGACAGTAATTACAATGAGCAGTTCTTC. The chain employs TRBV5-5 and TRBJ2-1, with TRBD1 identical over 7 bases. After removal of 4 bases from V and 4 bases from J, the junction contained 8 bases not matched to a gene. The CDR3 consists of 15 residues. CDR1 SGHKS and CDR2 YYEKEE come from the germline V gene (reference sequence).

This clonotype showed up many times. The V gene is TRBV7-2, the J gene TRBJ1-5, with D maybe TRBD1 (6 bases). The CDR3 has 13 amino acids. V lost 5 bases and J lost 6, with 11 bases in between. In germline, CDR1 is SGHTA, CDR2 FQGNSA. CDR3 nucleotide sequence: TGTGCCAGCAGCCCCAGACAGGTTCAGCCCCAGCATTTT. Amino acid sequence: CASSPRQVQPQHF. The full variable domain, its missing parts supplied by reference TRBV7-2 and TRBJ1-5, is GAGVSQSPSNKVTEKGKDVELRCDPISGHTALYWYRQSLGQGLEFLIYFQGNSAPDKSGLPSDRFSAERTGGSVSTLTIQRTQQEDSAVYLCASSPRQVQPQHFGDGTRLSIL.

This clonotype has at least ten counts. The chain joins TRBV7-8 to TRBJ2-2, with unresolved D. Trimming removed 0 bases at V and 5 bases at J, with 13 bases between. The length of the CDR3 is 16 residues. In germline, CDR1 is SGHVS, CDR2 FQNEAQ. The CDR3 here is CASSLAPDVNTGELFF. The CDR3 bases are TGTGCCAGCAGCTTAGCGCCGGACGTGAATACCGGGGAGCTGTTTTTT.

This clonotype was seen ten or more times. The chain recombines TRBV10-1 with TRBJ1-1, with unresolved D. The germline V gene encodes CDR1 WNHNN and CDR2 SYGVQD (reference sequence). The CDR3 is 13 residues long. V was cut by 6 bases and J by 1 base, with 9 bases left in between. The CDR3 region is CASSEQQNTEAFF. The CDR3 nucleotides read TGCGCCAGCAGCGAACAGCAGAACACTGAAGCTTTCTTT.

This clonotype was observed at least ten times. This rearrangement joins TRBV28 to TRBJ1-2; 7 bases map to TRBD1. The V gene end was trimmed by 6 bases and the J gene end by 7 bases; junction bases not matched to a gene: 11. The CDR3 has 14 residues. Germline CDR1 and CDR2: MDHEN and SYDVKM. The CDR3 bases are TGTGCCAGCAGAATCCCACAGGGGAGGGGTGGCTACACCTTC. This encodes CASRIPQGRGGYTF.

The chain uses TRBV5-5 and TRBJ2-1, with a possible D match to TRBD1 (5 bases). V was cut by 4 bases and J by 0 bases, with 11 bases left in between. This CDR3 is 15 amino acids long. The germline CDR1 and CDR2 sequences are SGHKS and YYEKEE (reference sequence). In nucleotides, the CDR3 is TGTGCCAGCAGCCTGACAGACAACTCCTACAATGAGCAGTTCTTC. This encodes CASSLTDNSYNEQFF. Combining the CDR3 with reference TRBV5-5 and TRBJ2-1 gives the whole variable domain DAGVTQSPTHLIKTRGQQVTLRCSPISGHKSVSWYQQVLGQGPQFIFQYYEKEERGRGNFPDRFSARQFPNYSSELNVNALLLGDSALYLCASSLTDNSYNEQFFGPGTRLTVL.

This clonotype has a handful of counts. CDR3 protein: CASSLEDGTEAFF. The CDR3 nucleotides read TGTGCCAGCAGCTTAGAAGATGGTACTGAAGCTTTCTTT. The gene calls are TRBV7-9 and TRBJ1-1; D gene unclear. The CDR3 totals 13 residues. Germline V lookup: CDR1 SEHNR, CDR2 FQNEAQ (reference sequence). Trimming cost V 1 base and J 5 bases, with 8 bases left between them. Filled out from reference TRBV7-9 and TRBJ1-1, the complete variable domain reads DTGVSQNPRHKITKRGQNVTFRCDPISEHNRLYWYRQTLGQGPEFLTYFQNEAQLEKSRLLSDRFSAERPKGSFSTLEIQRTEQGDSAMYLCASSLEDGTEAFFGQGTRLTVV.

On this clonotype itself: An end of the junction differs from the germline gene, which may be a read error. CDR3 loop: CVSSLGLDEQYF. The CDR3 DNA is TGTGTCAGCAGCTTAGGCCTGGACGAGCAGTACTTC. This chain connects TRBV13 to TRBJ2-7; D gene ambiguous. The germline CDR1 and CDR2 sequences are PRHDT and FYEKMQ (reference sequence). The CDR3 extends over 12 amino acids.

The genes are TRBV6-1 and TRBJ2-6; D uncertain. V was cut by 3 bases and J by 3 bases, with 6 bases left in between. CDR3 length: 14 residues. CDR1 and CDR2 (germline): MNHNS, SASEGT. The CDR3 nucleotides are TGTGCCAGCAGTGACCCTTTTGGGGCCAACGTCCTGACTTTC. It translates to CASSDPFGANVLTF.

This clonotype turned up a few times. The CDR3: CASSDKGLGNQPQHF. The CDR3 DNA reads as TGTGCCAGCAGTGATAAGGGGCTTGGCAATCAGCCCCAGCATTTT. The rearrangement links TRBV2 to TRBJ1-5, with D possibly TRBD1 on 5 matching bases. The CDR3 totals 15 residues. Between the trimmed V and J ends, which lost 3 bases and 2 bases, there was a span of 11 bases. CDR1 is SNHLY, CDR2 FYNNEI, per germline.

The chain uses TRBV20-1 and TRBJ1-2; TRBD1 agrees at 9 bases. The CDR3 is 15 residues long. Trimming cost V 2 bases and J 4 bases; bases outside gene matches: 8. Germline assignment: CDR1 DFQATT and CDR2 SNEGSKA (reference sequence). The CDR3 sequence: CSARSPGQGGYGYTF. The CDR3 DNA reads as TGCAGTGCTAGAAGTCCGGGACAGGGAGGCTATGGCTACACCTTC.

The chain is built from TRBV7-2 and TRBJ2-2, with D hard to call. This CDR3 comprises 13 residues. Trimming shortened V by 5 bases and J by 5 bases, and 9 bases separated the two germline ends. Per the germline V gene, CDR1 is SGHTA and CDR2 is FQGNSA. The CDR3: CASSPGLTGELFF. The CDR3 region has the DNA TGTGCCAGCAGCCCGGGCCTTACCGGGGAGCTGTTTTTT.

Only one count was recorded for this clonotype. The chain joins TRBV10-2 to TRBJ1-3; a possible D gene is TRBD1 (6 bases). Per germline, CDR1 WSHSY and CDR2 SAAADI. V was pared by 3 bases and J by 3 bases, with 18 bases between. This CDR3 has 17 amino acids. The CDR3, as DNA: TGCGCCAGCAGTGACCTTTTCAAGGGGGGGGTTGGAAACACCATATATTTT. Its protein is CASSDLFKGGVGNTIYF.

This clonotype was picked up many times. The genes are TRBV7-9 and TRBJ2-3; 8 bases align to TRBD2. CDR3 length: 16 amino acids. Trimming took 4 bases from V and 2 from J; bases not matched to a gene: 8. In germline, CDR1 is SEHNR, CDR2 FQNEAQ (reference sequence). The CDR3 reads CASSSKAGVDTDTQYF. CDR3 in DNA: TGTGCCAGCAGCTCGAAAGCGGGAGTGGACACAGATACGCAGTATTTT. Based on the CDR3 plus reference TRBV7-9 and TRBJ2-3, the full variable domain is DTGVSQNPRHKITKRGQNVTFRCDPISEHNRLYWYRQTLGQGPEFLTYFQNEAQLEKSRLLSDRFSAERPKGSFSTLEIQRTEQGDSAMYLCASSSKAGVDTDTQYFGPGTRLTVL.

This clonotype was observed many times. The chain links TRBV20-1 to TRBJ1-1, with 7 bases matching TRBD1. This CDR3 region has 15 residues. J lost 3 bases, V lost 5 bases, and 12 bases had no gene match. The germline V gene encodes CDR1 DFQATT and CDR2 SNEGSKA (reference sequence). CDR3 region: CSAGVIARGDTEAFF. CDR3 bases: TGCAGTGCTGGCGTCATAGCCAGGGGGGACACTGAAGCTTTCTTT.

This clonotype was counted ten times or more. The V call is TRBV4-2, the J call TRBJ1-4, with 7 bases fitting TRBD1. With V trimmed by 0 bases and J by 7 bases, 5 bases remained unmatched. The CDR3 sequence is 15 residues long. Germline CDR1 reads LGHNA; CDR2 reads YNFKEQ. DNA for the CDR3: TGTGCCAGCAGCCAAGAGGACAGGAGTCGTGAAAAACTGTTTTTT. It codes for CASSQEDRSREKLFF.

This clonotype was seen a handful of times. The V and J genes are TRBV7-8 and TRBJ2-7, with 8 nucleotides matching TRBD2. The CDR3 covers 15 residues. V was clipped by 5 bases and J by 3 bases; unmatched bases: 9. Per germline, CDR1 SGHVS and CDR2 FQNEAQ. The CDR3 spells CASSELSGEYYEQYF. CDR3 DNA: TGTGCCAGCAGCGAACTTAGCGGGGAGTACTACGAGCAGTACTTC. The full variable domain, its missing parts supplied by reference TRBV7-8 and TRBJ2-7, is GAGVSQSPRYKVAKRGQDVALRCDPISGHVSLFWYQQALGQGPEFLTYFQNEAQLDKSGLPSDRFFAERPEGSVSTLKIQRTQQEDSAVYLCASSELSGEYYEQYFGPGTRLTVT.

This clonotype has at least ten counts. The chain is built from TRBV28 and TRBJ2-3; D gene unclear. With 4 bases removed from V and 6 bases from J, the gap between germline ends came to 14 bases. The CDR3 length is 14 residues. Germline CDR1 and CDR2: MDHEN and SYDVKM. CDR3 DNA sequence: TGTGCCAGCAGTTCCCAGGTGGGTCGGGATACGCAGTATTTT. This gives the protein CASSSQVGRDTQYF.

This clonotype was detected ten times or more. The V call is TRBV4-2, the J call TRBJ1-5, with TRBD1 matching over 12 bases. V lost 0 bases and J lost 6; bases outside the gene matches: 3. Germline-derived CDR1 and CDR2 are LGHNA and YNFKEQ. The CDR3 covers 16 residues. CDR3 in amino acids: CASSQDGTGGVQPQHF. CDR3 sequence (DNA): TGTGCCAGCAGCCAAGATGGGACAGGGGGCGTTCAGCCCCAGCATTTT.